This TCR beta chain was sequenced for a study of OX40 agonist ivuxolimab in advanced cancers. The germline V and J ends were trimmed by 0 bases and 5 bases, with 17 bases remaining between them. The CDR3 is 15 amino acids. Germline CDR1 reads GTSNPN; CDR2 reads SVGIG (reference sequence). Method: immunoSEQ multiplex PCR; TCRdb's copy keeps in-frame clones and lacks some. Seen here are tens of thousands of clones, roughly nine tenths observed once, and the top ten hold roughly 2%. This receptor was taken from an adult with an advanced solid tumor such as melanoma, head and neck, liver or kidney cancer. The sequences come from CD4+ or CD8+ T cells sorted from blood, collected in a trial of the OX40 agonist ivuxolimab. The chain is built from TRBV30 and TRBJ2-7; D is possibly TRBD1 (6 bases). DNA for the CDR3: TGTGCCTGGAGTGTTATACAGGGTTCTGGCAACGAGCAGTACTTC. The encoded protein is CAWSVIQGSGNEQYF.